The 9 T cell receptor beta chains in this list originate from one sample, sequenced in a study of Ad26.COV2.S vaccination and SARS-CoV-2 variants. The data were produced by immunoSEQ multiplex PCR, yet TCRdb's version contains in-frame clones alone and is incomplete. Of 250,000 or so clones in the sample, around 85% were seen once. As to treatment: roughly 19 received Ad26.COV2.S at low or high dose, single or two shots; about 5 received placebo; per-sample allocation not given. The samples date from day 63 after the first vaccine or placebo injection. The source was peripheral blood, collected in a trial of Ad26.COV2.S vaccine versus placebo. Receptors originate from a person aged 18-60 years who received the Ad26.COV2.S COVID-19 vaccine or a placebo.

This chain links TRBV21-1 with TRBJ2-7; no DNA check was done on the table's D call, TRBD1. TRBV21-1 is annotated as a pseudogene. The CDR3 contains 15 residues. In DNA, the CDR3 is TGTGCCAGCAGCAAAAGGGGCCGGACAGGTCATCGGCAGTACGTC. As protein: CASSKRGRTGHRQYV.

This clone was seen only a few times. This chain links TRBV20-1 with TRBJ1-5; the match to TRBD1 covers 10 bases. The CDR3 totals 14 residues. The junction had 5 bases not matched to a gene; V was cut back by 3 bases and J by 6 bases. From germline, CDR1 is DFQATT and CDR2 SNEGSKA (reference sequence). CDR3 DNA sequence: TGCAGTGCTAGTAGGGACAGGGGCAGTCAGCCCCAGCATTTT. Translation gives CSASRDRGSQPQHF.

The chain joins TRBV5-6 to TRBJ2-1; 9 positions match TRBD2. Losses at the gene ends were 0 bases for V and 9 bases for J; bases not matched to a gene: 7. Germline V lookup: CDR1 SGHDT, CDR2 YYEEEE. CDR3 size: 15 residues. The CDR3: CASSLGREGLGEQFF. CDR3 DNA sequence: TGTGCCAGCAGCTTGGGGCGGGAGGGCCTCGGTGAGCAGTTCTTC.

This chain connects TRBV7-9 to TRBJ1-5; tentatively, D is TRBD1 (5 bases). V lost 5 bases, J lost 4 bases, and 9 bases lay in between. CDR1 SEHNR and CDR2 FQNEAQ come from the germline V gene (reference sequence). The length of the CDR3 is 13 residues. The CDR3 loop reads CASSRRENQPQHF. The CDR3 nucleotides are TGTGCCAGCAGCCGCAGGGAGAATCAGCCCCAGCATTTT.

The chain carries TRBV5-5 and TRBJ2-4; 9 nucleotides align to TRBD1. Germline V gives CDR1 SGHKS, CDR2 YYEKEE (reference sequence). The CDR3 length is 13 residues. With V trimmed by 7 bases and J by 5 bases, 4 bases remained unmatched. This CDR3 reads CASSQGAENIQYF. In DNA form, the CDR3 reads TGTGCCAGCTCACAGGGGGCGGAAAACATTCAGTACTTC.

The rearrangement links TRBV18 to TRBJ2-2; D is unclear. The CDR3 spans 14 residues. V was cut by 3 bases and J by 3 bases, with 8 bases left in between. Per the germline V gene, CDR1 is KGHSH and CDR2 is LQKENI. The CDR3 spells CASSPGVDTGELFF. The CDR3 DNA sequence: TGTGCCAGCTCACCGGGTGTGGACACCGGGGAGCTGTTTTTT.

The gene calls are TRBV9 and TRBJ2-1; D unclear. CDR1 and CDR2 (germline): SGDLS, YYNGEE. Deletions cut 0 bases from V and 3 bases from J, with 7 bases between. This CDR3 comprises 14 residues. The CDR3 DNA is TGTGCCAGCAGCGTAGAGAATAACTACAATGAGCAGTTCTTC. It is translated as CASSVENNYNEQFF.

The chain couples TRBV2 to TRBJ2-7, with 9 nucleotides matching TRBD1. The CDR3 extends over 14 amino acids. The germline V gene encodes CDR1 SNHLY and CDR2 FYNNEI. Unmatched junction bases numbered 2, after V lost 3 bases and J lost 2 bases. The CDR3 nucleotides are TGTGCCAGCAGTGATTACAGGGGGCCCTACGAGCAGTACTTC. It is translated as CASSDYRGPYEQYF.

The V gene is TRBV7-9, the J gene TRBJ2-1; TRBD2 agrees at 10 bases. V lost 4 bases to trimming and J lost 7 bases; unmatched junction nucleotides: 13. Germline CDR1 SEHNR, CDR2 FQNEAQ (reference sequence). CDR3 length equals 17 residues. DNA for the CDR3: TGTGCCAGCAGCTCAAATCTAGCGGGAGATGGGGGGAATGAGCAGTTCTTC. Translated: CASSSNLAGDGGNEQFF.